These 32 T cell receptor beta chains were all obtained from the same sample, sequenced in a study of blood T cell repertoires in COVID-19. Profiling relied on immunoSEQ multiplex PCR, and the TCRdb table lists in-frame clones only, not all of them. The table records tens of thousands of clones, more than 65% of them present only once. Sequenced material: peripheral blood. Receptors were obtained from a human donor in a cohort sampled during active COVID-19.

The V call is TRBV4-2, the J call TRBJ2-6, with D possibly being TRBD2 (5 bases). Trimming removed 0 bases at V and 0 bases at J, with 12 bases between. CDR3 length equals 18 residues. CDR1 is LGHNA and CDR2 is YNFKEQ in the germline V gene. The CDR3 coding sequence is TGTGCCAGCAGCCAAGAAGCGGCGGCCCTCTCTGGGGCCAACGTCCTGACTTTC. Its protein is CASSQEAAALSGANVLTF.

The chain employs TRBV9 and TRBJ2-5; TRBD2 agrees at 9 bases. CDR1 SGDLS and CDR2 YYNGEE come from the germline V gene. The CDR3 is 17 amino acids. With V trimmed by 0 bases and J by 1 base, 7 bases remained unmatched. CDR3 in DNA: TGTGCCAGCAGCGTAGGGTGGCTAGCGGGGCTCCAAGAGACCCAGTACTTC. Its translation: CASSVGWLAGLQETQYF.

This clone was counted between two and nine times. This chain joins TRBV7-2 and TRBJ2-7; 12 positions agree with TRBD2. Per germline, CDR1 SGHTA and CDR2 FQGNSA. The CDR3 contains 17 residues. J gave up 3 bases and V 0 bases, and 6 bases lay outside the gene matches. Here the CDR3 DNA reads TGTGCCAGCAGCTTAGCGTCTCTAGCGGGGGGGTTCTACGAGCAGTACTTC. Translated, it gives CASSLASLAGGFYEQYF.

The rearrangement joins TRBV6-2 or TRBV6-3 to TRBJ2-1; 12 bases fit TRBD2. V lost 2 bases, J lost 5 bases, and 7 bases stayed unmatched. This CDR3 has 17 residues. In germline, CDR1 is MNHEY, CDR2 SVGEGT. The CDR3 coding sequence is TGTGCCAGCAGTTACCAGATAAGGACTAGCGGGGACAATGAGCAGTTCTTC. This translates into CASSYQIRTSGDNEQFF.

This clone was seen a handful of times. Other nucleotide sequences in the sample specify the same CDR3. The V call is TRBV24-1, the J call TRBJ2-3; no reliable D call. CDR1 and CDR2 from the germline V gene are KGHDR and SFDVKD. CDR3 length: 13 residues. V was pared by 5 bases and J by 3 bases, with 8 bases between. The CDR3 is CATSVGGTDTQYF. The CDR3, as DNA: TGTGCCACCAGTGTAGGCGGTACAGATACGCAGTATTTT.

V and J are TRBV6-1 and TRBJ2-7; D perhaps matches TRBD1 (5 bases). The CDR3 is 15 amino acids. Germline V gives CDR1 MNHNS, CDR2 SASEGT. The V end lost 0 bases, the J end lost 0 bases, and 9 bases lay between the germline ends. In nucleotides, the CDR3 is TGTGCCAGCAGTGAAGCGGTGCAGGGCTCCTACGAGCAGTACTTC. Translating it yields CASSEAVQGSYEQYF.

The chain has TRBV27 and TRBJ1-1, with 7 bases that match TRBD1. The CDR3 is 15 amino acids. The ends lost 5 bases at V and 4 bases at J; junction bases unmatched: 10. Germline V CDR1 and CDR2: MNHEY, SMNVEV (reference sequence). Written as DNA, the CDR3 is TGTGCCAGCAGTCCCAGGACAGGTCGGCTCACTGAAGCTTTCTTT. Protein: CASSPRTGRLTEAFF.

The chain carries TRBV7-2 and TRBJ1-4; unclear D gene. The CDR3 consists of 18 residues. Germline V gene sequence: CDR1 SGHTA, CDR2 FQGNSA. V lost 1 base and J lost 3, with 18 bases in between. CDR3 coding DNA: TGTGCCAGCAGCTTAGTAGGGAGGGCACGGGCGGCTAATGAAAAACTGTTTTTT. Protein: CASSLVGRARAANEKLFF.

The V call is TRBV5-1, the J call TRBJ2-3; D ambiguous. Deletions cut 0 bases from V and 1 base from J, with 12 bases between. Germline-derived CDR1 and CDR2 are SGHRS and YFSETQ. The CDR3 length is 16 residues. The CDR3 bases are TGCGCCAGCAGCTTGGACCCCAGGCGACGCACAGATACGCAGTATTTT. It is translated as CASSLDPRRRTDTQYF.

The J gene is TRBJ2-7, the V gene TRBV11-2, with D possibly TRBD2 on 5 matching bases. Per the germline V gene, CDR1 is SGHAT and CDR2 is FQNNGV. The CDR3 has 13 amino acids. The V gene lost 2 bases and the J gene lost 4 bases, with 9 bases spanning the gap. CDR3 loop: CASSLSGIYEQYF. DNA of the CDR3: TGTGCCAGCAGCTTATCGGGGATATACGAGCAGTACTTC.

The V and J genes are TRBV7-9 and TRBJ2-7, with 8 bases aligning to TRBD2. Germline lookup yields CDR1 SEHNR and CDR2 FQNEAQ (reference sequence). CDR3 size: 17 residues. Germline trimming cut 4 bases from V and 7 bases from J; bases unmatched to any gene: 18. The CDR3 bases are TGTGCCAGCAGCTCACTCATCGGGGGGACTAGAGCTAGGGAGCAGTACTTC. Translated: CASSSLIGGTRAREQYF.

The CDR3 region is CASSFSPGRVEDTQYF. DNA for the CDR3: TGTGCCAGCAGTTTCTCTCCTGGCAGGGTCGAAGATACGCAGTATTTT. The chain carries TRBV27 and TRBJ2-3; a possible D gene is TRBD1 (5 bases). Germline V gene sequence: CDR1 MNHEY, CDR2 SMNVEV (reference sequence). Trimming took off 3 bases at V and 5 bases at J, with 18 bases between the two ends. The CDR3 has 16 amino acids.

The gene calls are TRBV5-1 and TRBJ2-5, with 12 bases aligning to TRBD1. Germline V gene lookup returns CDR1 SGHRS and CDR2 YFSETQ. J lost 5 bases, V lost 3 bases, and 8 bases had no gene match. The CDR3 is 16 residues long. The CDR3 loop reads CASSSGTGGWRETQYF. The CDR3 DNA sequence: TGCGCCAGCAGCTCTGGGACAGGGGGCTGGAGGGAGACCCAGTACTTC.

The chain carries TRBV7-2 and TRBJ2-1, with 9 bases that match TRBD2. The V segment lost 4 bases and the J segment 3 bases; nucleotides outside the gene matches: 10. The CDR3 sequence is 17 residues long. The germline gives CDR1 SGHTA, CDR2 FQGNSA. CDR3 bases: TGTGCCAGCAGCTCGACGATCGGTAGCGGGGGCTACAATGAGCAGTTCTTC. Amino acids: CASSSTIGSGGYNEQFF.

This chain uses TRBV5-1 with TRBJ2-1, with 8 bases lining up with TRBD2. Germline V gives CDR1 SGHRS, CDR2 YFSETQ. V gave up 0 bases and J gave up 1 base; unmatched junction bases: 6. The CDR3 length is 17 residues. The CDR3 nucleotides are TGCGCCAGCAGCTTGGGGAGACTAGCGCTTTCCTACAATGAGCAGTTCTTC. Translated, it gives CASSLGRLALSYNEQFF.

This chain uses TRBV5-1 with TRBJ2-1; TRBD2 matches at 8 bases. The trim removed 0 bases at V and 8 bases at J, leaving 7 bases unmatched. From germline, CDR1 is SGHRS and CDR2 YFSETQ. CDR3 length: 15 residues. The CDR3 sequence: CASSLARGGPHEQFF. The CDR3 region has the DNA TGCGCCAGCAGCTTGGCCCGGGGGGGGCCCCATGAGCAGTTCTTC.

V is TRBV12-3 or TRBV12-4 and J is TRBJ2-7; TRBD2 is a possible D gene (5 bases). The CDR3 has 12 amino acids. The CDR3 DNA reads TGTGCGAACGATATGCTAGCCCACGAGCAGTACTTC. Translated: CANDMLAHEQYF.

The CDR3 protein is CATRRVHSPPLVRLSTEAFF. DNA for the CDR3: TGCGCCACCCGAAGAGTCCACTCGCCACCCTTGGTCCGTTTGAGCACTGAAGCTTTCTTT. V gene TRBV4-1 combines with J gene TRBJ1-1; D unclear. The CDR3 loop spans 20 amino acids. Deletions cut 10 bases from V and 4 bases from J, with 37 bases between. Germline V gene sequence: CDR1 MGHRA, CDR2 YSYEKL.

The chain combines TRBV6-6 with TRBJ2-5; possible D gene TRBD2, 6 bases. From germline, CDR1 is MNHNY and CDR2 SVGAGI (reference sequence). Trimming cost V 6 bases and J 4 bases, with 18 bases left between them. This CDR3 region has 15 residues. The CDR3 loop is CASRSGPNAGETQYF. The CDR3 DNA follows: TGTGCCAGCAGGAGCGGGCCAAACGCGGGAGAGACCCAGTACTTC.

The chain recombines TRBV29-1 with TRBJ1-5, with a tentative D call TRBD1 (6 bases). The germline gives CDR1 SQVTM, CDR2 ANQGSEA. V dropped 5 bases and J dropped 0 bases, with 11 bases sitting between them. The CDR3 extends over 14 amino acids. CDR3 residues: CSVLTGTSNQPQHF. Written as DNA, the CDR3 is TGCAGCGTTCTCACAGGGACTAGCAATCAGCCCCAGCATTTT. Together with reference TRBV29-1 and TRBJ1-5, the CDR3 gives the full variable domain: SAVISQKPSRDICQRGTSLTIQCQVDSQVTMMFWYRQQPGQSLTLIATANQGSEATYESGFVIDKFPISRPNLTFSTLTVSNMSPEDSSIYLCSVLTGTSNQPQHFGDGTRLSIL.

The V gene is TRBV4-1, the J gene TRBJ2-7; the match to TRBD1 covers 7 bases. Losses at the gene ends were 3 bases for V and 0 bases for J; bases not matched to a gene: 5. CDR3 length: 15 amino acids. CDR1 is MGHRA, CDR2 YSYEKL, per germline. The CDR3 DNA reads TGCGCCAGCAGCCATGAGGACAGGTTCTCCTACGAGCAGTACTTC. Its translation is CASSHEDRFSYEQYF.

The chain links TRBV5-6 to TRBJ2-2; tentative D call: TRBD1 (5 bases). The CDR3 covers 16 residues. With 4 bases removed from V and 3 bases from J, the gap between germline ends came to 16 bases. Germline CDR1 and CDR2: SGHDT and YYEEEE. The CDR3 DNA reads as TGTGCCAGCAGCCCGGGCGGCAGGGTTGACACCGGGGAGCTGTTTTTT. Its protein is CASSPGGRVDTGELFF.

The chain combines TRBV18 with TRBJ2-3; no firm D call. This CDR3 is built from 15 residues. The germline V gene encodes CDR1 KGHSH and CDR2 LQKENI. V lost 0 bases and J 1 base, leaving 8 bases between the germline ends. In nucleotides, the CDR3 is TGTGCCAGCTCACCACCGGCCGCCGGCACAGATACGCAGTATTTT. It specifies CASSPPAAGTDTQYF.

The sample holds a few counts of this clone. V is TRBV5-1 and J is TRBJ1-5, with D possibly matching TRBD1 (6 bases). V lost 5 bases and J 3 bases, leaving 12 bases between the germline ends. The CDR3 covers 14 residues. Germline V gives CDR1 SGHRS, CDR2 YFSETQ. As DNA, the CDR3 is TGCGCCAGCAGGCCGAACAGGGACAATCAGCCCCAGCATTTT. Encoded protein: CASRPNRDNQPQHF.

The CDR3, as DNA: TGTGCCAGCTCACCACCGAGCAGGGCAGGGTCGGGCTCACCCCTCCACTTT. It codes for CASSPPSRAGSGSPLHF. This chain connects TRBV18 to TRBJ1-6; tentatively, D is TRBD1 (5 bases). Germline assignment: CDR1 KGHSH and CDR2 LQKENI. V was cut by 0 bases and J by 10 bases, with 19 bases left in between. The CDR3 contains 17 residues.

This sequence joins TRBV27 and TRBJ2-1; TRBD1 is a possible D gene (6 bases). The germline CDR1 and CDR2 sequences are MNHEY and SMNVEV (reference sequence). V gave up 6 bases and J gave up 7 bases, with 13 bases separating them. CDR3 length: 13 amino acids. DNA of the CDR3: TGTGCCAGCAGGACAGGATCCTGGAATGAGCAGTTCTTC. Its protein is CASRTGSWNEQFF.

The V and J genes are TRBV6-5 and TRBJ1-3; D perhaps matches TRBD1 (5 bases). The CDR3 loop spans 15 amino acids. The germline V and J ends were trimmed by 6 bases and 0 bases, with 12 bases remaining between them. CDR1 MNHEY and CDR2 SVGAGI come from the germline V gene. CDR3 sequence reads: CASRGRAFSGNTIYF. As DNA, the CDR3 is TGTGCCAGCAGGGGCAGGGCTTTCTCTGGAAACACCATATATTTT.

In its sample, this clone was seen once. J is TRBJ2-7 and V is TRBV6-6; 12 bases match TRBD1. The CDR3 has 13 amino acids. CDR1 and CDR2 (germline): MNHNY, SVGAGI (reference sequence). The J segment lost 4 bases and the V segment lost 8 bases, leaving 3 bases of the junction unmatched. The CDR3 sequence is CASGDRGPYEQYF. CDR3 in DNA: TGTGCCAGCGGGGACAGGGGGCCGTACGAGCAGTACTTC.

This clone was seen a handful of times. CDR3 nucleotides: TGCGCCAGCAGCGGGATGGGGACAGGGTTTGAAAAACTGTTTTTT. Protein product: CASSGMGTGFEKLFF. This rearrangement joins TRBV4-1 to TRBJ1-4, with TRBD1 identical over 9 bases. With 5 bases clipped from V and 7 bases from J, the junction kept 8 bases outside the gene matches. This CDR3 is built from 15 residues. Germline V lookup: CDR1 MGHRA, CDR2 YSYEKL.

The V call is TRBV11-1, the J call TRBJ2-5; 8 bases are a match to TRBD2. After removal of 5 bases from V and 5 bases from J, the junction contained 4 bases not matched to a gene. The CDR3 is 13 amino acids. Germline assignment: CDR1 SGHAT and CDR2 FQDESV (reference sequence). CDR3 residues: CASSRTSGETQYF. The CDR3 nucleotides are TGTGCCAGCAGCCGAACTAGCGGCGAGACCCAGTACTTC.

The chain employs TRBV5-8 and TRBJ1-1; D is possibly TRBD1 (5 bases). The germline V and J ends were trimmed by 5 bases and 6 bases, with 14 bases remaining between them. Looked up from germline, CDR1 is SGHTS and CDR2 is YDEGEE. The CDR3 runs to 13 residues. The CDR3 sequence: CASRGAGQAEAFF. In DNA form, the CDR3 reads TGTGCCAGCAGAGGGGCTGGGCAGGCTGAAGCTTTCTTT.

The chain carries TRBV4-2 and TRBJ2-7, with D possibly TRBD1 on 6 matching bases. From germline, CDR1 is LGHNA and CDR2 YNFKEQ. The CDR3 is made up of 15 amino acids. V lost 0 bases and J lost 1, with 10 bases in between. Written as DNA, the CDR3 is TGTGCCAGCAGCCAAGAACAGGGACGATCCTACGAGCAGTACTTC. It yields the protein CASSQEQGRSYEQYF.